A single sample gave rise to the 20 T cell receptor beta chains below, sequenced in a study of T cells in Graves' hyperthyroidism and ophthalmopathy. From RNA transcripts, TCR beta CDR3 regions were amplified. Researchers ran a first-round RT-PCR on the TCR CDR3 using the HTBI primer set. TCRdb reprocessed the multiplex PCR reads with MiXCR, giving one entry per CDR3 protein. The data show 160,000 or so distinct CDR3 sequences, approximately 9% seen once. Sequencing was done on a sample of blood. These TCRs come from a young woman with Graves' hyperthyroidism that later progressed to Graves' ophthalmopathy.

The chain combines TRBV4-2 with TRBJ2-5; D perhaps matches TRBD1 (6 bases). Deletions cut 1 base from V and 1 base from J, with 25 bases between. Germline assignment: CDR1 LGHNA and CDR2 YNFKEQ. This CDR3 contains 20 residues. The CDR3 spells CASSQASRSGLDRVQETQYF. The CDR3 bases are TGTGCCAGCAGCCAAGCGAGCCGTTCTGGGTTGGACAGAGTCCAAGAGACCCAGTACTTC.

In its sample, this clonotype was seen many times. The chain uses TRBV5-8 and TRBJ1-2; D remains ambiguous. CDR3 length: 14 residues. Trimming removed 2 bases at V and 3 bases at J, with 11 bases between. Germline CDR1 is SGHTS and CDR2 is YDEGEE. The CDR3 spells CASSLLWAHYGYTF. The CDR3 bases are TGTGCCAGCAGCTTATTATGGGCCCACTATGGCTACACCTTC.

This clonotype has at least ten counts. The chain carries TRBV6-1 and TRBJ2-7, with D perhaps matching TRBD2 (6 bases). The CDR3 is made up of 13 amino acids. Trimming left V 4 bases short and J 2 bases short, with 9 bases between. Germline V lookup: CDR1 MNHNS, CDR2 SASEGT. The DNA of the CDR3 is TGTGCCAGCAGTGCATGGAGGGCCTACGAGCAGTACTTC. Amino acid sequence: CASSAWRAYEQYF.

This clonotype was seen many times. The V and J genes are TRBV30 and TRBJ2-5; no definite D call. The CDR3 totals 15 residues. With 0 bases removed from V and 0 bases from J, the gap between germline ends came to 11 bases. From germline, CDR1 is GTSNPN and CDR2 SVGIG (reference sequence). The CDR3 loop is CAWSVRNLYQETQYF. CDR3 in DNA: TGTGCCTGGAGTGTACGGAATCTGTACCAAGAGACCCAGTACTTC. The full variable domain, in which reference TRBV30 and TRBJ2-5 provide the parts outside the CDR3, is SQTIHQWPATLVQPVGSPLSLECTVEGTSNPNLYWYRQAAGRGLQLLFYSVGIGQISSEVPQNLSASRPQDRQFILSSKKLLLSDSGFYLCAWSVRNLYQETQYFGPGTRLLVL.

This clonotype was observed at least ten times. CDR3 protein: CSARDPKGTDTQYF. In nucleotides, the CDR3 is TGCAGTGCTAGAGATCCGAAGGGCACAGATACGCAGTATTTT. V and J are TRBV20-1 and TRBJ2-3; D gene ambiguous. The CDR3 sequence is 14 residues long. Germline loops: CDR1 DFQATT, CDR2 SNEGSKA (reference sequence). V was clipped by 0 bases and J by 1 base, with 8 bases between them.

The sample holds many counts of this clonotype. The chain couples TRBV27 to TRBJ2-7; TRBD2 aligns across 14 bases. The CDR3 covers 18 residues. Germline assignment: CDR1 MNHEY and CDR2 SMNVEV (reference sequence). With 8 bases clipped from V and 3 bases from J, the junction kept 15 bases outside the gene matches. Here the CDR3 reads CASRPGTSGGAWIYEQYF. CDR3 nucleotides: TGTGCCAGCCGTCCCGGGACTAGCGGGGGTGCCTGGATCTACGAGCAGTACTTC.

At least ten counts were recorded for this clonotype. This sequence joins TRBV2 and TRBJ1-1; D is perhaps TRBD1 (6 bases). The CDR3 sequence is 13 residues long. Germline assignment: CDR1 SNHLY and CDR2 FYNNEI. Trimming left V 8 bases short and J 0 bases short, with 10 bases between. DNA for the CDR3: TGTGCCAGCTTTAGGGACATGAACACTGAAGCTTTCTTT. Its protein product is CASFRDMNTEAFF.

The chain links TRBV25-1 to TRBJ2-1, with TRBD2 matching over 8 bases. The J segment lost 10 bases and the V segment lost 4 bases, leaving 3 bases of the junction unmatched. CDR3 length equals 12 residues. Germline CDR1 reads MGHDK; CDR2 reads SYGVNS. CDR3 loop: CASSGASGEQFF. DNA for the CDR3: TGTGCCAGCAGTGGGGCTAGCGGGGAGCAGTTCTTC.

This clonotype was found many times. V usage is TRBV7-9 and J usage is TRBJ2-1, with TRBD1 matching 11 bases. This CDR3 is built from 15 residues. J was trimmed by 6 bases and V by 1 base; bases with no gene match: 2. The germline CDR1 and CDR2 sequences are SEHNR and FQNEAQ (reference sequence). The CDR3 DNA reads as TGTGCCAGCAGCTTAGTCGGGACAGGGGGCAATGAGCAGTTCTTC. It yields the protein CASSLVGTGGNEQFF.

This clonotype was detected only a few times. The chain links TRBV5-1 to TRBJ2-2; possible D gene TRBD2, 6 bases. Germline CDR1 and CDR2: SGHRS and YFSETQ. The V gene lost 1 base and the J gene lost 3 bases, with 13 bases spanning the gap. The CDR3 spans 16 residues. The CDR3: CASSLQGGEYTGELFF. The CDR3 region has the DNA TGCGCCAGCAGCTTGCAGGGCGGGGAATACACCGGGGAGCTGTTTTTT. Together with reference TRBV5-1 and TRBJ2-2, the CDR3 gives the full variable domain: KAGVTQTPRYLIKTRGQQVTLSCSPISGHRSVSWYQQTPGQGLQFLFEYFSETQRNKGNFPGRFSGRQFSNSRSEMNVSTLELGDSALYLCASSLQGGEYTGELFFGEGSRLTVL.

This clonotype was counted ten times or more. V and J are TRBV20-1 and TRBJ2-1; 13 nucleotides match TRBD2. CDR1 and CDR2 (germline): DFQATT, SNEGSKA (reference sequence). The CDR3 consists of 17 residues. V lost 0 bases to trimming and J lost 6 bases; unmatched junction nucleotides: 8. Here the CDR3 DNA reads TGCAGTGCTAGAGATCTACTAGCGGGAGGGCCGGGCAATGAGCAGTTCTTC. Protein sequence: CSARDLLAGGPGNEQFF.

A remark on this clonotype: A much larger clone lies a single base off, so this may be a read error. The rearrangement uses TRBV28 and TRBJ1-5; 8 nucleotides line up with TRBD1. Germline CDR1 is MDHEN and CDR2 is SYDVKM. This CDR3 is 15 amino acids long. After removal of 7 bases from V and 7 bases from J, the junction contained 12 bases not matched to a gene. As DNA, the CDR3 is TGTGCCAGCAACCCCCCGCAGGGGGCCGGGCAGCCCCAGCATTTT. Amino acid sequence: CASNPPQGAGQPQHF.

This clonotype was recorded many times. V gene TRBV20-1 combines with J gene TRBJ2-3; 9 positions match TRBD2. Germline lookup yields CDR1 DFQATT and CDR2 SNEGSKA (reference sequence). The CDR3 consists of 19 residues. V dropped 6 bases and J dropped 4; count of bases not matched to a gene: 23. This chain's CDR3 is CSADGDRALAGGPSDTQYF. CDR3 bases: TGCAGTGCAGACGGCGACAGGGCCCTCGCGGGAGGGCCCTCAGATACGCAGTATTTT.

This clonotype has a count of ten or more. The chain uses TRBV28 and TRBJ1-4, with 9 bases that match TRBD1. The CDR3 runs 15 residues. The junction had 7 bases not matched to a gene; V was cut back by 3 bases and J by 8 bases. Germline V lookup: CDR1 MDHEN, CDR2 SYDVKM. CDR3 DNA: TGTGCCAGCAGTTTCTGGGGACAGGGAGGAGAAAAACTGTTTTTT. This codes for CASSFWGQGGEKLFF. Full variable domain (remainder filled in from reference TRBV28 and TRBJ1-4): DVKVTQSSRYLVKRTGEKVFLECVQDMDHENMFWYRQDPGLGLRLIYFSYDVKMKEKGDIPEGYSVSREKKERFSLILESASTNQTSMYLCASSFWGQGGEKLFFGSGTQLSVL.

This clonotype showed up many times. The CDR3 loop is CSARASGVDSPLHF. In DNA form, the CDR3 reads TGCAGTGCTAGAGCCAGCGGAGTGGATTCACCCCTCCACTTT. This sequence joins TRBV20-1 and TRBJ1-6; the D is unclear. Deletions cut 1 base from V and 8 bases from J, with 12 bases between. CDR1 and CDR2 (germline): DFQATT, SNEGSKA (reference sequence). CDR3 length: 14 residues.

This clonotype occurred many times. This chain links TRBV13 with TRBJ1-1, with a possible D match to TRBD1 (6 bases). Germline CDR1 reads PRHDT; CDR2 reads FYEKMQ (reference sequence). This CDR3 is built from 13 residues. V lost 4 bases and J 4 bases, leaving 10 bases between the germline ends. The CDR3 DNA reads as TGTGCCAGCAGCTACGACAGGAGCACTGAAGCTTTCTTT. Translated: CASSYDRSTEAFF.

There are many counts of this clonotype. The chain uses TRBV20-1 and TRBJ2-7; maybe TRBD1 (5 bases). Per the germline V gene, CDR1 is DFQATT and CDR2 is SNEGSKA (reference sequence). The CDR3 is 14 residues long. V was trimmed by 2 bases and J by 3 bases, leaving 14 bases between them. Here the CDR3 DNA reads TGCAGTGCTAGATCGAGCCTAGGGGTCTACGAGCAGTACTTC. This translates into CSARSSLGVYEQYF.

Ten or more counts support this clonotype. The CDR3 nucleotides read TGCAGTGCTATCGGGACAGGGGGCATTTCTGGGACCCAGTACTTC. This encodes CSAIGTGGISGTQYF. The V and J genes are TRBV20-1 and TRBJ2-5, with 12 positions matching TRBD1. The V segment lost 4 bases and the J segment 7 bases; nucleotides outside the gene matches: 10. In germline, CDR1 is DFQATT, CDR2 SNEGSKA (reference sequence). The CDR3 is 15 residues long.

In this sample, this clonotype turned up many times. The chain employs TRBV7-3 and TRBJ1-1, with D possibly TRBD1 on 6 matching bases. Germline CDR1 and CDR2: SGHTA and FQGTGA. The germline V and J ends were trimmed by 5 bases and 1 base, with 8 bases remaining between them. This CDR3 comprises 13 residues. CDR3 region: CASSRTANTEAFF. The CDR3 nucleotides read TGTGCCAGCAGCAGGACAGCGAACACTGAAGCTTTCTTT.

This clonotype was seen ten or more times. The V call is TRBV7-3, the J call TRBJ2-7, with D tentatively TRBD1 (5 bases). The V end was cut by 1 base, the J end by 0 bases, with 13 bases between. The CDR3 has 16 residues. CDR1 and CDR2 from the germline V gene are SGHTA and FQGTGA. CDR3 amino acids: CASSLMVGPPSYEQYF. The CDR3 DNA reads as TGTGCCAGCAGCTTAATGGTGGGGCCACCCTCCTACGAGCAGTACTTC.